The rows below give T cell receptor beta chains drawn from one sample of a study of blood T cell repertoires in COVID-19. Assay used: immunoSEQ multiplex PCR; TCRdb lists only in-frame clones, some missing. Among 450,000 to 500,000 clones listed, 75% to 90% were seen once. The material sequenced was PBMCs or T cells enriched from blood (not recorded which). Receptors originate from a woman in her sixties who had recovered from COVID-19. Both conserved end residues are part of each CDR3. The D gene is left open where the match is weak. Size is omitted from some rows. Given values are once, few, many or a class for expanded clones.

d_call cdr3_length j_call v_call clone_size cdr3_aa cdr3_nt
TRBD1 13 TRBJ1-2 TRBV2 - CASTGVDRAGYTF TGTGCCAGCACCGGGGTGGACAGGGCGGGCTACACCTTC
- 16 TRBJ2-3 TRBV27 - CASSVLGGGGADTQYF TGTGCCAGCAGTGTACTTGGGGGCGGGGGTGCAGATACGCAGTATTTT
- 15 TRBJ1-5 TRBV27 once CASSSQGISNQPQHF TGTGCCAGCAGTTCCCAGGGGATTAGCAATCAGCCCCAGCATTTT
TRBD1 15 TRBJ1-5 TRBV15 - CATSRTGVNNQPQHF TGTGCCACCAGCAGGACAGGGGTGAACAATCAGCCCCAGCATTTT
- 17 TRBJ1-1 TRBV11-3 - CASSLDSRLPENTEAFF TGTGCCAGCAGCTTAGATAGCCGACTACCTGAGAACACTGAAGCTTTCTTT
- 11 TRBJ1-1 TRBV6-5 - CASSRNTEAFF TGTGCCAGCAGTCGGAACACTGAAGCTTTCTTT
- 14 TRBJ2-1 TRBV5-8 - CASARWRSYNEQFF TGTGCCAGCGCCCGATGGAGGAGCTACAATGAGCAGTTCTTC
- 15 TRBJ1-1 TRBV4-1 - CASSQNHAGNTEAFF TGCGCCAGCAGCCAGAATCACGCAGGGAACACTGAAGCTTTCTTT
TRBD2 15 TRBJ2-1 TRBV13 - CASSPRLAVHNEQFF TGTGCCAGCAGCCCAAGACTAGCGGTTCACAATGAGCAGTTCTTC
- 14 TRBJ1-2 TRBV21-1 - CASSCLDRGYGYTF TGTGCCAGCAGCTGTCTGGACAGGGGCTATGGCTACACCTTC
TRBD1 16 TRBJ1-5 TRBV24-1 once CATSDPGTGQNQPQHF TGTGCCACCAGTGATCCCGGGACAGGGCAAAATCAGCCCCAGCATTTT
- 13 TRBJ1-1 TRBV14 - CASSYGPGVGAFF TGTGCCAGCAGCTACGGTCCCGGGGTAGGAGCTTTCTTT
- 15 TRBJ1-2 TRBV6-5 - CASSYSESTVYGYTF TGTGCCAGCAGTTACTCCGAGTCCACGGTGTATGGCTACACCTTC
TRBD2 12 TRBJ2-1 TRBV12-3/TRBV12-4 - CASSPSGGGQFF TGTGCCAGCAGTCCGTCGGGGGGAGGGCAGTTCTTC
TRBD2 13 TRBJ2-3 TRBV10-3 - CAIKGTTTDTQYF TGTGCCATCAAGGGGACTACCACAGATACGCAGTATTTT
TRBD1 16 TRBJ1-6 TRBV6-5 - CASSYSVQGASSPLHF TGTGCCAGCAGTTACTCGGTTCAGGGGGCGTCTTCACCCCTCCACTTT
- 14 TRBJ1-2 TRBV24-1 - CATTGPGASYGYTF TGTGCCACCACCGGTCCTGGGGCGAGCTATGGCTACACCTTC